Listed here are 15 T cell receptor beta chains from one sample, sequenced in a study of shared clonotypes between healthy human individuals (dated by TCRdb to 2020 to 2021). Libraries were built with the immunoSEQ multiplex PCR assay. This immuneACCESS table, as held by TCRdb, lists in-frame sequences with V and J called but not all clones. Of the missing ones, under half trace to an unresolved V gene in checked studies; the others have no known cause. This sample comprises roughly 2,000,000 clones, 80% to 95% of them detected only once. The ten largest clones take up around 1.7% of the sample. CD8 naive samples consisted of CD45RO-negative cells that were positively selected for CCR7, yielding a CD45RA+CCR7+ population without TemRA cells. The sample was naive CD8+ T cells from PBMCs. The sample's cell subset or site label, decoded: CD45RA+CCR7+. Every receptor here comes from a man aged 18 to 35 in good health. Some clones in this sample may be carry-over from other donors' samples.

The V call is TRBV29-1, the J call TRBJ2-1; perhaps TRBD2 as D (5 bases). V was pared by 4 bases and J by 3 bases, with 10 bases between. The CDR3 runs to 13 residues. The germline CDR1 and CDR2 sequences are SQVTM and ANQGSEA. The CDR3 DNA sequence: TGCAGCGTTGGGGTGACTAACTACAATGAGCAGTTCTTC. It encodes CSVGVTNYNEQFF.

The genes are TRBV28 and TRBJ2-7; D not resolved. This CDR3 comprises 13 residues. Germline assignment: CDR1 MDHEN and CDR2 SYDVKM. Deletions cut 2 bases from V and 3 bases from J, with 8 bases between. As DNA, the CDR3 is TGTGCCAGCAGTTTAGCGGTTGGCTACGAGCAGTACTTC. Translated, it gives CASSLAVGYEQYF.

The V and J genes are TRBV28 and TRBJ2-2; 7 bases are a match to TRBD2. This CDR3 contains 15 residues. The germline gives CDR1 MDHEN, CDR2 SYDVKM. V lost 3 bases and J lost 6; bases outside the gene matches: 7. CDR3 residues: CASSFWREPAGELFF. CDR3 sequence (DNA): TGTGCCAGCAGTTTCTGGCGGGAGCCAGCCGGGGAGCTGTTTTTT.

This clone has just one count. This chain's CDR3 is CASRQKQGGPYEQYF. Here the CDR3 DNA reads TGTGCCAGCAGACAGAAACAGGGAGGCCCCTACGAGCAGTACTTC. The chain combines TRBV4-2 with TRBJ2-7; D is tentatively TRBD1 or TRBD2 (6 bases each). V was trimmed by 6 bases and J by 2 bases, leaving 17 bases between them. The length of the CDR3 is 15 residues. Germline CDR1 reads LGHNA; CDR2 reads YNFKEQ.

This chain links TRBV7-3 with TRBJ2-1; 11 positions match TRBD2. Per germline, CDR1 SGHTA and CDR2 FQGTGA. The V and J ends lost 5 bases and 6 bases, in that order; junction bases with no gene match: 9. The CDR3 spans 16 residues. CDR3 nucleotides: TGTGCCAGCAGCATACCGGGACTAGCGGCTCCCAATGAGCAGTTCTTC. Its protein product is CASSIPGLAAPNEQFF.

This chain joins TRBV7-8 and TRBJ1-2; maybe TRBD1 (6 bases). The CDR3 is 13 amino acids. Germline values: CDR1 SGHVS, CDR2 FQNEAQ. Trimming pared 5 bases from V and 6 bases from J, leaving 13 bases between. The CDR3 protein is CASSQGGGHGYTF. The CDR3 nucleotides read TGTGCCAGCAGCCAAGGGGGGGGCCATGGCTACACCTTC.

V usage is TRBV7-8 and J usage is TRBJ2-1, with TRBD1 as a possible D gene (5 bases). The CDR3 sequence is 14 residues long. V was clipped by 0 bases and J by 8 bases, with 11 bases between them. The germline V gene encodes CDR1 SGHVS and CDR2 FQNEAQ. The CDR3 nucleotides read TGTGCCAGCAGCTTAGCGCCGACAGTCCATGAGCAGTTCTTC. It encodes CASSLAPTVHEQFF.

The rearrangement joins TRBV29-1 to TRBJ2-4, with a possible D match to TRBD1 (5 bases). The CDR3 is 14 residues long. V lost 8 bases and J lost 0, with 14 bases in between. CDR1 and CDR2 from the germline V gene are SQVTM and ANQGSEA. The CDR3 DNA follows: TGCAGCTTCCGACAGTCTGGAGCCAAAAACATTCAGTACTTC. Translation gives CSFRQSGAKNIQYF. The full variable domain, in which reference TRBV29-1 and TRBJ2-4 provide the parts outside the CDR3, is SAVISQKPSRDICQRGTSLTIQCQVDSQVTMMFWYRQQPGQSLTLIATANQGSEATYESGFVIDKFPISRPNLTFSTLTVSNMSPEDSSIYLCSFRQSGAKNIQYFGAGTRLSVL.

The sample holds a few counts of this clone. CDR3 sequence: CASSFPGRNEQFF. The CDR3, as DNA: TGTGCCAGCAGTTTCCCCGGGAGAAATGAGCAGTTCTTC. The chain is built from TRBV6-5 and TRBJ2-1, with a weak D call TRBD2 (6 bases). Germline CDR1 and CDR2: MNHEY and SVGAGI. V lost 4 bases to trimming and J lost 7 bases, with 11 bases between them. The CDR3 has 13 residues.

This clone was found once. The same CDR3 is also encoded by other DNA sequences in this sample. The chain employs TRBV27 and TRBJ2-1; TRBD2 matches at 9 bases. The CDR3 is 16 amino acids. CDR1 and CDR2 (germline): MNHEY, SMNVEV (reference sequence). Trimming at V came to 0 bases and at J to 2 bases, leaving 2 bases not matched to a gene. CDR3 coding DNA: TGTGCCAGCAGTTTATCAGGCGGGAGGGCCTACAATGAGCAGTTCTTC. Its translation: CASSLSGGRAYNEQFF.

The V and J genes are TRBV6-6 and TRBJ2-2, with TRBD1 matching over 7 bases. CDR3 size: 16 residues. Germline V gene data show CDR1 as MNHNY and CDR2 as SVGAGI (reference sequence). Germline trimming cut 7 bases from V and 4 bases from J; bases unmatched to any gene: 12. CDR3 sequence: CASTSRDSDITGELFF. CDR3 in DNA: TGTGCCAGCACCAGCCGGGACAGCGACATCACCGGGGAGCTGTTTTTT.

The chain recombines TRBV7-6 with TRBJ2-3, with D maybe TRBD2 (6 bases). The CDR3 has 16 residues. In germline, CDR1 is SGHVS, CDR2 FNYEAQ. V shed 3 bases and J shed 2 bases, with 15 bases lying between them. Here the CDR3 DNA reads TGTGCCAGCAGCTTTAAACAGCGGGCTTACACAGATACGCAGTATTTT. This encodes CASSFKQRAYTDTQYF.

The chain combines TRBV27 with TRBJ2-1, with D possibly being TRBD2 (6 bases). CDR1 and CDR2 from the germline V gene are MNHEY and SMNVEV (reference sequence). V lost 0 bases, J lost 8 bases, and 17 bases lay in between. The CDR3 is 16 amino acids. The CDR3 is CASSLSSGTGIDEQFF. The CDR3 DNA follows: TGTGCCAGCAGTTTATCCTCCGGGACTGGTATCGATGAGCAGTTCTTC.

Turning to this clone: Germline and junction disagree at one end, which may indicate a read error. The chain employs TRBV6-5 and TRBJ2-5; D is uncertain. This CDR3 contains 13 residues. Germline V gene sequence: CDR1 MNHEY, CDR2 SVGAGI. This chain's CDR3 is CASSYSINREADF. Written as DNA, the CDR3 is TGTGCCAGCAGTTACTCCATTAACCGAGAAGCTGACTTC.

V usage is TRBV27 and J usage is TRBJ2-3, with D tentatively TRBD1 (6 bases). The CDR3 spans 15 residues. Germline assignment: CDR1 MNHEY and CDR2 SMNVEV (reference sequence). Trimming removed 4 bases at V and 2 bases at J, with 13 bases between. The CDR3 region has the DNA TGTGCCAGCAGTTCCCGGACAGAAAACACAGATACGCAGTATTTT. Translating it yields CASSSRTENTDTQYF.